Below are 18 T cell receptor beta chains sequenced from a single sample in a study of T cell responses to AZD1222 COVID-19 vaccine (dated by TCRdb to the early 2020s). The method behind the library was the immunoSEQ multiplex PCR assay. TCRdb limited this immuneACCESS table to in-frame rearrangements with V and J called. A share of clones is missing; checked studies link under half to unresolved V genes, and the rest is unexplained. This sample lists 86,000 or so clones; around nine tenths were detected once. About 7.1% of the sample rests with the top ten. Reading the label with the study, this specimen's time point is: about 28 days (+/-7) after the second vaccine dose. The material sequenced was peripheral blood, taken 28 days after the second AZD1222 dose. These TCRs come from an adult who received the AZD1222 COVID-19 vaccine.

The CDR3 DNA follows: TGTGCCAGCAGCCCAGGCGGCGGGGGCTACGAGCAGTACTTC. Its translation: CASSPGGGGYEQYF. The chain joins TRBV11-3 to TRBJ2-7; 7 positions agree with TRBD2. Unmatched junction bases numbered 7, after V lost 5 bases and J lost 3 bases. Looked up from germline, CDR1 is SGHNT and CDR2 is YENEEA. The CDR3 contains 14 residues. Together with reference TRBV11-3 and TRBJ2-7, the CDR3 gives the full variable domain: EAGVVQSPRYKIIEKKQPVAFWCNPISGHNTLYWYLQNLGQGPELLIRYENEEAVDDSQLPKDRFSAERLKGVDSTLKIQPAELGDSAVYLCASSPGGGGYEQYFGPGTRLTVT.

This rearrangement joins TRBV25-1 to TRBJ1-2; D is unclear. The CDR3 consists of 15 residues. Germline-derived CDR1 and CDR2 are MGHDK and SYGVNS. Trimming shortened V by 3 bases and J by 0 bases, and 11 bases separated the two germline ends. CDR3 sequence (DNA): TGTGCCAGCAGTGATGTCGCAGTGGCTAACTATGGCTACACCTTC. It codes for CASSDVAVANYGYTF.

This clone was observed many times. The V gene is TRBV11-2, the J gene TRBJ2-5, with 8 bases fitting TRBD1. The V gene's germline CDR1 is SGHAT and CDR2 FQNNGV. The ends lost 0 bases at V and 4 bases at J; junction bases unmatched: 4. The CDR3 runs 15 residues. The CDR3 here is CASSLEAGGGETQYF. Here the CDR3 DNA reads TGTGCCAGCAGCTTAGAGGCAGGGGGCGGAGAGACCCAGTACTTC.

The gene calls are TRBV4-1 and TRBJ1-4, with 7 bases identical to TRBD1. This CDR3 is 15 amino acids long. After removal of 4 bases from V and 5 bases from J, the junction contained 7 bases not matched to a gene. CDR1 is MGHRA, CDR2 YSYEKL, per germline. CDR3 bases: TGCGCCAGCAGCCCAAGACAGGGCCTAAATGAAAAACTGTTTTTT. Its protein is CASSPRQGLNEKLFF.

This sequence joins TRBV4-1 and TRBJ1-4, with 9 bases aligning to TRBD1. Germline lookup yields CDR1 MGHRA and CDR2 YSYEKL. CDR3 size: 14 residues. The V segment lost 4 bases and the J segment 5 bases; nucleotides outside the gene matches: 2. The CDR3: CASSLGQGNEKLFF. CDR3 DNA: TGCGCCAGCAGCCTCGGACAGGGGAATGAAAAACTGTTTTTT.

This clone turned up a few times. This chain uses TRBV10-3 with TRBJ2-7, with no clear D. The CDR3 runs to 13 residues. Germline loops: CDR1 ENHRY, CDR2 SYGVKD. The ends were cut back, 3 bases at V and 0 bases at J, with 6 bases in the middle. CDR3 in amino acids: CAISDGGSYEQYF. Here the CDR3 DNA reads TGTGCCATCAGTGACGGCGGCTCCTACGAGCAGTACTTC.

The V call is TRBV11-2, the J call TRBJ1-5; TRBD1 aligns across 8 bases. V lost 5 bases, J lost 4 bases, and 7 bases stayed unmatched. CDR3 length equals 15 residues. Germline V gene lookup returns CDR1 SGHAT and CDR2 FQNNGV. The CDR3: CASSQGTGTNQPQHF. The CDR3 DNA sequence: TGTGCCAGCAGCCAGGGGACAGGCACAAATCAGCCCCAGCATTTT.

This chain joins TRBV7-2 and TRBJ2-7; 8 nucleotides line up with TRBD1. CDR1 and CDR2 (germline): SGHTA, FQGNSA. Trimming removed 3 bases from V and 2 bases from J; junction bases left unmatched: 3. The CDR3 length is 14 residues. CDR3 DNA sequence: TGTGCCAGCAGCTTCAGGGGGCAACCCTACGAGCAGTACTTC. Translating it yields CASSFRGQPYEQYF.

The rearrangement uses TRBV11-1 and TRBJ2-1; TRBD2 agrees at 10 bases. The CDR3 has 16 amino acids. Germline values: CDR1 SGHAT, CDR2 FQDESV (reference sequence). V was pared by 5 bases and J by 3 bases, with 7 bases of the junction left unmatched. The CDR3 region has the DNA TGTGCCAGCAGCCCTCTAGCGGGGGTTGACTACAATGAGCAGTTCTTC. Its protein is CASSPLAGVDYNEQFF.

The chain uses TRBV12-3 or TRBV12-4 and TRBJ2-4; no definite D call. The CDR3 has 12 amino acids. Trimming removed 5 bases from V and 6 bases from J, with 8 bases in between. CDR3 nucleotides: TGTGCCAGCAGTGAAGGCTTAAACATTCAGTACTTC. Translating it yields CASSEGLNIQYF.

The chain is built from TRBV5-4 and TRBJ2-1, with D possibly being TRBD2 (6 bases). There are 15 residues in the CDR3. V was trimmed by 4 bases and J by 4 bases, leaving 15 bases between them. CDR1 and CDR2 (germline): SGHNT, YYREEE (reference sequence). CDR3 sequence reads: CASSRRAGQYNEQFF. The CDR3 nucleotides read TGTGCCAGCAGCCGGCGGGCGGGGCAATACAATGAGCAGTTCTTC. The whole variable domain, filled in from reference TRBV5-4 and TRBJ2-1, reads ETGVTQSPTHLIKTRGQQVTLRCSSQSGHNTVSWYQQALGQGPQFIFQYYREEENGRGNFPPRFSGLQFPNYSSELNVNALELDDSALYLCASSRRAGQYNEQFFGPGTRLTVL.

This chain links TRBV7-2 with TRBJ1-1, with D possibly matching TRBD1 (5 bases). CDR1 is SGHTA and CDR2 is FQGNSA in the germline V gene. Trimming took 4 bases from V and 4 from J, leaving 13 bases between them. The CDR3 totals 14 residues. The CDR3 reads CASSSAWGGTEAFF. The CDR3 DNA sequence: TGTGCCAGCAGCTCAGCCTGGGGGGGCACTGAAGCTTTCTTT.

This clone was found once. This sequence joins TRBV5-1 and TRBJ1-6; D is uncertain. Germline V gene data show CDR1 as SGHRS and CDR2 as YFSETQ. V lost 3 bases, J lost 10 bases, and 23 bases lay in between. The CDR3 contains 17 residues. The CDR3 is CASSWKTTTYGESPLHF. The CDR3 DNA is TGCGCCAGCAGCTGGAAAACAACGACTTACGGAGAGTCACCCCTCCACTTT. Combining the CDR3 with reference TRBV5-1 and TRBJ1-6 gives the whole variable domain KAGVTQTPRYLIKTRGQQVTLSCSPISGHRSVSWYQQTPGQGLQFLFEYFSETQRNKGNFPGRFSGRQFSNSRSEMNVSTLELGDSALYLCASSWKTTTYGESPLHFGNGTRLTVT.

The chain has TRBV6-2 or TRBV6-3 and TRBJ1-2; tentative D call: TRBD1 (5 bases). Germline V CDR1 and CDR2: MNHEY, SVGEGT. This CDR3 is 13 amino acids long. Trimming removed 6 bases from V and 1 base from J, with 9 bases in between. Here the CDR3 DNA reads TGTGCCAGCAGCCCGACAGATAACTATGGCTACACCTTC. Residues: CASSPTDNYGYTF.

The gene calls are TRBV7-9 and TRBJ1-6; D is ambiguous. Trimming shortened V by 5 bases and J by 7 bases, and 15 bases separated the two germline ends. The germline V gene has CDR1 SEHNR and CDR2 FQNEAQ (reference sequence). This CDR3 is built from 15 residues. CDR3 loop: CASSLKGPWNSPLHF. Written as DNA, the CDR3 is TGTGCCAGCAGCCTAAAAGGGCCGTGGAATTCACCCCTCCACTTT.

This clone was detected a few times. The chain couples TRBV3-1 (or the pseudogene TRBV3-2) to TRBJ2-1, with 9 nucleotides matching TRBD2. Germline V CDR1 and CDR2: LGHDT, YNNKEL (reference sequence). This CDR3 is 18 amino acids long. The trim removed 0 bases at V and 1 base at J, leaving 7 bases unmatched. The CDR3 loop reads CASSQDLSGSVSYNEQFF. In DNA, the CDR3 is TGTGCCAGCAGCCAAGATCTTAGCGGGAGCGTATCCTACAATGAGCAGTTCTTC.

The chain has TRBV19 and TRBJ1-5, with D unresolved. The CDR3 is made up of 12 amino acids. CDR1 is LNHDA, CDR2 SQIVND, per germline (reference sequence). Trimming cost V 0 bases and J 11 bases, with 8 bases left between them. In DNA form, the CDR3 reads TGTGCCAGTAGTATAGAACCAGGTGCCCAGCATTTT. It is translated as CASSIEPGAQHF. Filled out from reference TRBV19 and TRBJ1-5, the complete variable domain reads DGGITQSPKYLFRKEGQNVTLSCEQNLNHDAMYWYRQDPGQGLRLIYYSQIVNDFQKGDIAEGYSVSREKKESFPLTVTSAQKNPTAFYLCASSIEPGAQHFGDGTRLSIL.

The V call is TRBV28, the J call TRBJ1-2; 9 bases fit TRBD1. The V and J ends lost 4 bases and 3 bases, in that order; junction bases with no gene match: 12. The CDR3 is 17 amino acids. Germline CDR1 MDHEN, CDR2 SYDVKM. CDR3 amino acids: CASSSGSGTGFDYGYTF. The CDR3 DNA follows: TGTGCCAGCAGTTCCGGATCCGGGACAGGGTTTGACTATGGCTACACCTTC.